The 22 T cell receptor beta chains in this list originate from one sample, sequenced in a study of control samples from healthy donors and cancer patients. Profiling relied on immunoSEQ multiplex PCR, and the TCRdb table lists in-frame clones only, not all of them. The profile shows roughly 23,000 clones, roughly 80% of them singletons. The sequencing input was PBMCs. These receptors were collected from a man aged 55 to 70 with head and neck cancer.

The J gene is TRBJ2-2, the V gene TRBV7-8; weak D call: TRBD1 (6 bases). Germline V gives CDR1 SGHVS, CDR2 FQNEAQ. V lost 2 bases, J lost 4 bases, and 11 bases lay in between. The CDR3 is 15 residues long. The CDR3 spells CASSLQGTATGELFF. The DNA for the CDR3 is TGTGCCAGCAGCTTACAGGGGACCGCCACCGGGGAGCTGTTTTTT.

V is TRBV2 and J is TRBJ2-5; a weak D match, TRBD1 (5 bases). Germline CDR1 and CDR2: SNHLY and FYNNEI. The V and J ends lost 3 bases and 0 bases respectively, with 8 bases between them. This CDR3 has 14 amino acids. This CDR3 reads CASSDRGYQETQYF. The DNA of the CDR3 is TGTGCCAGCAGTGATAGGGGTTACCAAGAGACCCAGTACTTC.

DNA for the CDR3: TGTGCCAGCAGCTCTACCTCAGATACGCAGTATTTT. Translation gives CASSSTSDTQYF. V gene TRBV12-3 or TRBV12-4 combines with J gene TRBJ2-3; D is uncertain. The CDR3 loop spans 12 amino acids. The V end was cut by 6 bases, the J end by 4 bases, with 8 bases between.

The CDR3 coding sequence is TGCGCCAGCAAGGAGGGGCACACTGAAGCTTTCTTT. It codes for CASKEGHTEAFF. V usage is TRBV4-1 and J usage is TRBJ1-1; perhaps TRBD1 as D (5 bases). CDR1 and CDR2 (germline): MGHRA, YSYEKL. V lost 7 bases, J lost 3 bases, and 9 bases lay in between. The CDR3 spans 12 residues.

CDR3 in amino acids: CARTCRGENGNTIYF. CDR3 sequence (DNA): TGTGCCAGAACTTGCAGGGGGGAAAACGGAAACACCATATATTTT. The gene calls are TRBV5-3 and TRBJ1-3; 7 bases align to TRBD1. TRBV5-3 is reported as an ORF; its role is uncertain. Trimming took 6 bases from V and 4 from J; bases not matched to a gene: 10. CDR3 length: 15 amino acids.

This rearrangement joins TRBV30 to TRBJ2-7, with no clear D. V dropped 3 bases and J dropped 2 bases, with 23 bases sitting between them. Germline assignment: CDR1 GTSNPN and CDR2 SVGIG (reference sequence). There are 17 residues in the CDR3. In nucleotides, the CDR3 is TGTGCCTGGAGAACCCCTTATTGGGCCCAAACGCCCTACGAGCAGTACTTC. Translated: CAWRTPYWAQTPYEQYF. Full variable domain (outside the CDR3, taken from reference TRBV30 and TRBJ2-7): SQTIHQWPATLVQPVGSPLSLECTVEGTSNPNLYWYRQAAGRGLQLLFYSVGIGQISSEVPQNLSASRPQDRQFILSSKKLLLSDSGFYLCAWRTPYWAQTPYEQYFGPGTRLTVT.

This clone showed up just a few times. The CDR3 loop is CASTPSGTGGVEAFF. CDR3 sequence (DNA): TGCGCCAGCACCCCTTCCGGGACAGGCGGGGTTGAAGCTTTCTTT. The chain uses TRBV5-1 and TRBJ1-1, with 8 nucleotides matching TRBD1. Germline values: CDR1 SGHRS, CDR2 YFSETQ. The trim removed 6 bases at V and 7 bases at J, leaving 14 bases unmatched. The CDR3 has 15 residues.

The chain links TRBV7-9 to TRBJ2-3, with D possibly being TRBD1 or TRBD2 (5 bases each). There are 15 residues in the CDR3. V was clipped by 6 bases and J by 2 bases, with 15 bases between them. CDR1 and CDR2 (germline): SEHNR, FQNEAQ (reference sequence). The DNA of the CDR3 is TGTGCCAGCAGTACGGGACGGATGAACACAGATACGCAGTATTTT. This gives the protein CASSTGRMNTDTQYF.

The J gene is TRBJ2-2, the V gene TRBV7-6; 8 bases are shared with TRBD2. Germline trimming cut 5 bases from V and 3 bases from J; bases unmatched to any gene: 14. The CDR3 sequence is 18 residues long. From germline, CDR1 is SGHVS and CDR2 FNYEAQ. This chain's CDR3 is CASSAGSSTSGYTGELFF. The CDR3 nucleotides are TGTGCCAGCAGCGCTGGGTCCTCCACTAGCGGCTACACCGGGGAGCTGTTTTTT. The variable domain in full, with the rest retrieved from reference TRBV7-6 and TRBJ2-2, is GAGVSQSPRYKVTKRGQDVALRCDPISGHVSLYWYRQALGQGPEFLTYFNYEAQQDKSGLPNDRFSAERPEGSISTLTIQRTEQRDSAMYRCASSAGSSTSGYTGELFFGEGSRLTVL.

The rearrangement uses TRBV9 and TRBJ1-1; D ambiguous. This CDR3 contains 17 residues. The germline V gene encodes CDR1 SGDLS and CDR2 YYNGEE. Trimming shortened V by 9 bases and J by 4 bases, and 28 bases separated the two germline ends. CDR3 DNA sequence: TGTGCCACCAAAGGGTTTCGGAGTCGGGAAAGGGTCACTGAAGCTTTCTTT. Amino acids: CATKGFRSRERVTEAFF.

This clone was seen a single time. The rearrangement links TRBV10-3 to TRBJ1-5; the D gene is possibly TRBD1 (5 bases). From germline, CDR1 is ENHRY and CDR2 SYGVKD. This CDR3 region has 14 residues. V was shortened by 4 bases and J by 3 bases, with 10 bases between the two germline ends. The CDR3 loop reads CAISGQGNNQPQHF. CDR3 nucleotides: TGTGCCATCAGTGGGCAGGGAAACAATCAGCCCCAGCATTTT.

The chain carries TRBV12-5 and TRBJ2-1, with 8 bases lining up with TRBD1. The CDR3 covers 14 residues. J lost 5 bases, V lost 1 base, and 1 base had no gene match. Per the germline V gene, CDR1 is LGHNT and CDR2 is FRNRAP. The CDR3 DNA follows: TGTGCTAGTGGTTTGGGGGACAGGAACAATGAGCAGTTCTTC. It is translated as CASGLGDRNNEQFF.

This rearrangement joins TRBV3-1 (or the pseudogene TRBV3-2) to TRBJ1-6; 9 bases are shared with TRBD1. Germline values: CDR1 LGHDT, CDR2 YNNKEL (reference sequence). The CDR3 totals 12 residues. The V segment lost 4 bases and the J segment 16 bases; nucleotides outside the gene matches: 5. The CDR3 region is CASSLGTGSLHF. The CDR3 nucleotides are TGTGCCAGCAGCCTTGGGACAGGGAGTCTCCACTTT.

The V call is TRBV6-5, the J call TRBJ1-2; tentatively, D is TRBD1 (5 bases). V was cut by 6 bases and J by 2 bases, with 16 bases left in between. The CDR3 spans 15 residues. Germline CDR1 MNHEY, CDR2 SVGAGI. The CDR3 protein is CASSRAGGKNYGYTF. The CDR3 DNA follows: TGTGCCAGCAGCCGGGCTGGGGGAAAAAACTATGGCTACACCTTC.

This rearrangement joins TRBV28 to TRBJ2-1; either TRBD1 or TRBD2 may supply D (5 bases each). Trimming shortened V by 1 base and J by 11 bases, and 21 bases separated the two germline ends. Germline-derived CDR1 and CDR2 are MDHEN and SYDVKM. The CDR3 covers 16 residues. CDR3 residues: CASSLSPGPLSRKQFF. The CDR3 DNA is TGTGCCAGCAGTTTATCCCCGGGACCCCTCTCTAGAAAGCAGTTCTTC.

This clone was counted a single time. This chain uses TRBV5-4 with TRBJ2-7; 8 bases align to TRBD2. The CDR3 extends over 15 amino acids. Trimming cost V 0 bases and J 5 bases; bases outside gene matches: 7. The germline gives CDR1 SGHNT, CDR2 YYREEE (reference sequence). Written as DNA, the CDR3 is TGTGCCAGCAGCTTGGACGGGAGGGCCTTCCACGAGCAGTACTTC. Translated: CASSLDGRAFHEQYF.

CDR3 protein: CASSLGVTDGEQYF. CDR3 nucleotides: TGTGCCAGCAGCTTAGGAGTCACCGACGGCGAGCAGTACTTC. The rearrangement uses TRBV11-3 and TRBJ2-7; D uncertain. The CDR3 is 14 amino acids. Germline CDR1 is SGHNT and CDR2 is YENEEA. Trimming removed 1 base at V and 6 bases at J, with 13 bases between.

The chain uses TRBV27 and TRBJ1-1; 7 positions match TRBD1. The CDR3 has 18 residues. With 2 bases clipped from V and 0 bases from J, the junction kept 12 bases outside the gene matches. Germline lookup yields CDR1 MNHEY and CDR2 SMNVEV (reference sequence). This chain's CDR3 is CASSLRWGQSGMNTEAFF. The DNA for the CDR3 is TGTGCCAGCAGTTTACGTTGGGGACAGTCGGGCATGAACACTGAAGCTTTCTTT.

In the case of this clone: The sample holds other DNA sequences that translate to the same CDR3. In DNA form, the CDR3 reads TGCGCCAGCAGCGCGGGACTAGCGGGGGGGATCCAAGAGACCCAGTACTTC. Encoded protein: CASSAGLAGGIQETQYF. The chain couples TRBV10-1 to TRBJ2-5; 16 nucleotides match TRBD2. J was trimmed by 1 base and V by 6 bases; bases with no gene match: 5. Germline CDR1 and CDR2: WNHNN and SYGVQD (reference sequence). The CDR3 loop spans 17 amino acids.

This clone has a handful of counts. The rearrangement joins TRBV3-1 (or the pseudogene TRBV3-2) to TRBJ1-5; 8 nucleotides line up with TRBD1. CDR1 is LGHDT and CDR2 is YNNKEL in the germline V gene (reference sequence). V shed 4 bases, J shed 4 bases, and the junction held 3 bases outside the gene matches. The CDR3 consists of 14 residues. The CDR3: CASSPRQGNQPQHF. The CDR3 nucleotides read TGTGCCAGCAGCCCCAGACAGGGGAATCAGCCCCAGCATTTT.

The rearrangement links TRBV9 to TRBJ2-3; D remains ambiguous. Trimming left V 0 bases short and J 0 bases short, with 8 bases between. CDR1 SGDLS and CDR2 YYNGEE come from the germline V gene. CDR3 size: 15 residues. This CDR3 reads CASSVAAGSTDTQYF. The CDR3, as DNA: TGTGCCAGCAGCGTAGCAGCAGGTAGCACAGATACGCAGTATTTT.

The rearrangement links TRBV5-1 to TRBJ2-1; 9 bases are a match to TRBD2. Germline CDR1 reads SGHRS; CDR2 reads YFSETQ. There are 16 residues in the CDR3. V dropped 3 bases and J dropped 7; count of bases not matched to a gene: 11. The CDR3 coding sequence is TGCGCCAGCAGCTCCCCCGAGGCTAGCGGGATAAATGAGCAGTTCTTC. Encoded protein: CASSSPEASGINEQFF.